Listed below are T cell receptor beta chains from one sample, sequenced in a study of OX40 agonist ivuxolimab in advanced cancers. Produced via immunoSEQ multiplex PCR; TCRdb's table is partial and in-frame only. The table records tens of thousands of clones, approximately 84% of them present only once. The specimen was CD4+ or CD8+ T cells sorted from blood, collected in a trial of the OX40 agonist ivuxolimab. These receptors all stem from an adult with an advanced solid tumor such as melanoma, head and neck, liver or kidney cancer. Both conserved end residues are part of each CDR3. Fields, in order: J gene, V gene, clone size, CDR3 length, D gene, CDR3 protein, CDR3 DNA. The D gene is left open where the match is weak. Size is omitted from some rows. Given values are once, few, many or a class for expanded clones.

J: TRBJ1-2
V: TRBV4-2
size: .
length: 12
D: .
CDR3: CASSQAEYGYTF
DNA: TGTGCCAGCAGCCAGGCAGAGTATGGCTACACCTTC

J: TRBJ2-2
V: TRBV5-4
size: .
length: 16
D: TRBD2
CDR3: CASSRMSGSLTGELFF
DNA: TGTGCCAGCAGCCGGATGAGCGGGAGTCTTACCGGGGAGCTGTTTTTT

J: TRBJ1-1
V: TRBV7-9
size: .
length: 15
D: .
CDR3: CASSLGDYMNTEAFF
DNA: TGTGCCAGCAGCTTGGGAGATTACATGAACACTGAAGCTTTCTTT

J: TRBJ1-4
V: TRBV5-1
size: .
length: 15
D: .
CDR3: CASSLTGRSGEKLFF
DNA: TGCGCCAGCAGCTTGACAGGGAGGTCGGGTGAAAAACTGTTTTTT

J: TRBJ1-2
V: TRBV11-2
size: .
length: 13
D: .
CDR3: CASTRDRSYGYTF
DNA: TGTGCCAGCACCCGAGACAGATCCTATGGCTACACCTTC

J: TRBJ1-5
V: TRBV19
size: .
length: 15
D: TRBD1
CDR3: CASSHGQGANQPQHF
DNA: TGTGCCAGTAGTCATGGGCAGGGGGCAAATCAGCCCCAGCATTTT

J: TRBJ2-3
V: TRBV11-3
size: .
length: 16
D: .
CDR3: CASSSALGRTTDTQYF
DNA: TGTGCCAGCAGCTCTGCCTTAGGACGGACCACAGATACGCAGTATTTT

J: TRBJ2-1
V: TRBV6-4
size: .
length: 15
D: TRBD2
CDR3: CASSDQSGRVNEQFF
DNA: TGTGCCAGCAGTGACCAAAGCGGGAGGGTCAATGAGCAGTTCTTC

J: TRBJ1-4
V: TRBV30
size: .
length: 14
D: .
CDR3: CAWSPEPYREKLFF
DNA: TGTGCCTGGAGCCCAGAGCCTTATCGGGAAAAACTGTTTTTT

J: TRBJ1-2
V: TRBV18
size: .
length: 16
D: .
CDR3: CASSPRGSLSNYGYTF
DNA: TGTGCCAGCTCACCTAGGGGGTCACTTTCTAACTATGGCTACACCTTC

J: TRBJ2-5
V: TRBV5-1
size: .
length: 16
D: TRBD2
CDR3: CASSLGAGSNQETQYF
DNA: TGCGCCAGCAGCTTAGGAGCGGGGTCCAACCAAGAGACCCAGTACTTC

J: TRBJ2-7
V: TRBV7-3
size: .
length: 12
D: .
CDR3: CASSLVQAEQYF
DNA: TGTGCCAGCAGCTTAGTTCAGGCAGAGCAGTACTTC

J: TRBJ1-5
V: TRBV7-2
size: .
length: 15
D: .
CDR3: CASSFSGGSDQPQHF
DNA: TGTGCCAGCAGCTTCTCAGGAGGGAGCGATCAGCCCCAGCATTTT

J: TRBJ2-4
V: TRBV5-1
size: .
length: 15
D: TRBD2
CDR3: CASSLAAGGGNIQYF
DNA: TGCGCCAGCAGCTTGGCCGCGGGAGGAGGAAACATTCAGTACTTC

J: TRBJ2-3
V: TRBV7-3
size: .
length: 15
D: .
CDR3: CASSRGPLSTDTQYF
DNA: TGTGCCAGCAGCCGCGGACCCCTAAGCACAGATACGCAGTATTTT

J: TRBJ2-3
V: TRBV5-8
size: once
length: 18
D: TRBD2
CDR3: CASSNSRGGLSLADTQYF
DNA: TGTGCCAGCAGCAACTCTCGGGGGGGCCTCTCCTTAGCAGATACGCAGTATTTT

J: TRBJ1-2
V: TRBV27
size: .
length: 16
D: .
CDR3: CASSSRFLLGLYGYTF
DNA: TGTGCCAGCAGTTCCCGGTTTTTATTGGGGCTTTATGGCTACACCTTC

J: TRBJ2-2
V: TRBV30
size: .
length: 15
D: TRBD1
CDR3: CAWSISDRDGGELFF
DNA: TGTGCCTGGAGCATTAGCGACAGGGACGGCGGGGAGCTGTTTTTT

J: TRBJ1-2
V: TRBV6-5
size: .
length: 15
D: .
CDR3: CASSYSPASNYGYTF
DNA: TGTGCCAGCAGTTACTCGCCGGCCAGCAACTATGGCTACACCTTC

J: TRBJ2-3
V: TRBV7-2
size: .
length: 15
D: .
CDR3: CASSLWTVSTDTQYF
DNA: TGTGCCAGCAGCTTATGGACTGTAAGCACAGATACGCAGTATTTT

J: TRBJ1-1
V: TRBV27
size: .
length: 16
D: .
CDR3: CASSLSSLSMNTEAFF
DNA: TGTGCCAGCAGTTTATCAAGCTTGAGCATGAACACTGAAGCTTTCTTT

J: TRBJ2-7
V: TRBV19
size: .
length: 13
D: TRBD1
CDR3: CASSGQGVNEQYF
DNA: TGTGCCAGTAGCGGACAGGGGGTGAACGAGCAGTACTTC

J: TRBJ2-7
V: TRBV6-5
size: once
length: 11
D: .
CDR3: CASSYRYEQYF
DNA: TGTGCCAGCAGTTACAGGTACGAGCAGTACTTC

J: TRBJ1-5
V: TRBV27
size: .
length: 15
D: .
CDR3: CASSFEGRRNQPQHF
DNA: TGTGCCAGCAGTTTCGAGGGTCGACGCAATCAGCCCCAGCATTTT

J: TRBJ1-4
V: TRBV6-1
size: .
length: 15
D: .
CDR3: CASSERQLVNEKLFF
DNA: TGTGCCAGCAGTGAGAGACAGCTGGTTAATGAAAAACTGTTTTTT

J: TRBJ2-3
V: TRBV10-3
size: .
length: 13
D: .
CDR3: CAISDPREDTQYF
DNA: TGTGCCATCAGTGACCCCCGTGAAGATACGCAGTATTTT

J: TRBJ2-5
V: TRBV20-1
size: .
length: 11
D: .
CDR3: CSAASSETQYF
DNA: TGCAGTGCAGCAAGTTCGGAGACCCAGTACTTC

J: TRBJ2-7
V: TRBV10-3
size: .
length: 14
D: .
CDR3: CAISLTGRSYEQYF
DNA: TGTGCCATCAGTCTAACAGGGAGATCCTACGAGCAGTACTTC

J: TRBJ1-5
V: TRBV19
size: .
length: 18
D: TRBD1
CDR3: CASSIPPRDRVVHQPQHF
DNA: TGTGCCAGTAGTATCCCTCCACGCGACAGGGTGGTCCATCAGCCCCAGCATTTT

J: TRBJ2-1
V: TRBV29-1
size: .
length: 15
D: .
CDR3: CSVELWGSSYNEQFF
DNA: TGCAGCGTTGAGTTGTGGGGGAGCTCCTACAATGAGCAGTTCTTC

J: TRBJ2-2
V: TRBV5-4
size: .
length: 13
D: .
CDR3: CALGRDITGELFF
DNA: TGTGCCCTTGGTCGGGACATCACCGGGGAGCTGTTTTTT

J: TRBJ2-7
V: TRBV11-2
size: .
length: 14
D: .
CDR3: CASSANPQGAEQYF
DNA: TGTGCCAGCAGCGCAAATCCACAGGGCGCCGAGCAGTACTTC

J: TRBJ2-7
V: TRBV27
size: .
length: 15
D: TRBD1
CDR3: CASSLKQGGYYEQYF
DNA: TGTGCCAGCAGTTTAAAACAGGGGGGTTACTACGAGCAGTACTTC

J: TRBJ2-7
V: TRBV19
size: .
length: 14
D: TRBD1
CDR3: CASSSRGQRYEQYF
DNA: TGTGCCAGTAGTTCACGGGGACAGAGATACGAGCAGTACTTC

J: TRBJ1-1
V: TRBV6-5
size: .
length: 11
D: .
CDR3: CASSNTGTAFF
DNA: TGTGCCAGCAGTAACACAGGGACCGCTTTCTTT

J: TRBJ2-1
V: TRBV6-6
size: .
length: 12
D: .
CDR3: CASTYSYNEQFF
DNA: TGTGCCAGCACTTACTCCTACAATGAGCAGTTCTTC

J: TRBJ2-5
V: TRBV7-7
size: .
length: 14
D: TRBD1
CDR3: CASSFSTGRETQYF
DNA: TGTGCTAGCAGCTTCTCGACAGGGAGAGAGACCCAGTACTTC

J: TRBJ2-3
V: TRBV4-2
size: once
length: 19
D: .
CDR3: CASSQRLLGGAGVTDTQYF
DNA: TGTGCCAGCAGCCAACGACTGCTTGGGGGTGCAGGGGTCACAGATACGCAGTATTTT

J: TRBJ2-7
V: TRBV19
size: .
length: 15
D: TRBD1
CDR3: CASSIPGTEPYEQYF
DNA: TGTGCCAGTAGTATACCCGGGACAGAACCCTACGAGCAGTACTTC

J: TRBJ2-7
V: TRBV5-6
size: .
length: 15
D: TRBD2
CDR3: CASSLTSGKPYEQYF
DNA: TGTGCCAGCAGCTTGACTAGCGGGAAGCCCTACGAGCAGTACTTC

J: TRBJ2-2
V: TRBV7-3
size: .
length: 16
D: TRBD2
CDR3: CASSHSGLASTGELFF
DNA: TGTGCCAGCAGCCACTCGGGACTAGCGTCCACCGGGGAGCTGTTTTTT

J: TRBJ2-1
V: TRBV21-1
size: .
length: 15
D: .
CDR3: CASSRGLAGGNEQFF
DNA: TGTGCCAGCAGCAGAGGACTAGCGGGAGGCAATGAGCAGTTCTTC

J: TRBJ2-3
V: TRBV5-1
size: once
length: 15
D: TRBD2
CDR3: CASSLISGATDTQYF
DNA: TGCGCCAGCAGCTTGATTAGCGGGGCCACAGATACGCAGTATTTT

J: TRBJ2-3
V: TRBV5-4
size: .
length: 13
D: .
CDR3: CASSPKAADTQYF
DNA: TGTGCCAGCAGCCCCAAAGCGGCAGATACGCAGTATTTT

J: TRBJ1-2
V: TRBV5-5
size: .
length: 12
D: .
CDR3: CASSWGDYGYTF
DNA: TGTGCCAGCAGCTGGGGGGACTATGGCTACACCTTC

J: TRBJ2-7
V: TRBV7-9
size: .
length: 16
D: .
CDR3: CASSLVVGQRTYKQYF
DNA: TGTGCCAGCAGCTTAGTAGTAGGACAGCGGACTTACAAGCAGTACTTC